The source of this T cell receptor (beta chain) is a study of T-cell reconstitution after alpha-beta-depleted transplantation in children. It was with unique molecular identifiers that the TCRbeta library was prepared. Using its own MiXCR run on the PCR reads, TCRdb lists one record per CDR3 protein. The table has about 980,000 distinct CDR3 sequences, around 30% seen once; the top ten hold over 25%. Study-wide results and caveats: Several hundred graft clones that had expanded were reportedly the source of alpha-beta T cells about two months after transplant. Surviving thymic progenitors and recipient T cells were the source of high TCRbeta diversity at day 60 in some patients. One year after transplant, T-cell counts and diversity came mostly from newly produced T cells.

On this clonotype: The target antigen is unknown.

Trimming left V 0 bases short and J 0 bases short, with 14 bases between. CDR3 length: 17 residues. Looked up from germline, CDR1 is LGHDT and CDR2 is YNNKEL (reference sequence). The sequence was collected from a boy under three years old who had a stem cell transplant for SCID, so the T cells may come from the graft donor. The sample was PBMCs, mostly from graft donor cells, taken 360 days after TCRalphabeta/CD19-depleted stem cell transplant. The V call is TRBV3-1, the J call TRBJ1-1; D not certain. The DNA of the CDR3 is TGTGCCAGCAGCCAAGACGCCGGTCGACGGTTGAACACTGAAGCTTTCTTT. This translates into CASSQDAGRRLNTEAFF. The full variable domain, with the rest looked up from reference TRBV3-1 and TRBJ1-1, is DTAVSQTPKYLVTQMGNDKSIKCEQNLGHDTMYWYKQDSKKFLKIMFSYNNKELIINETVPNRFSPKSPDKAHLNLHINSLELGDSAVYFCASSQDAGRRLNTEAFFGQGTRLTVV.